This entry is about one T cell receptor (beta chain). As handled by the study authors: Amplification with reference gene primers provided the estimates of nucleated cell counts. The assay was immunoSEQ multiplex PCR, and TCRdb's table has in-frame clones only and misses some. That table gives V, J and clone size, and the DNA gave D and trimming. The repertoire has about 89,000 clones, around 80% of them found once; the top ten carry about 10%. These data are taken from a study of blood T cell repertoires in COVID-19. Study in general: The origin of the acute and convalescent COVID-19 samples was the United States, Italy and Spain. T cells, B-cell-depleted T cells, or PBMCs provided the cDNA or gDNA that served as material.

With 5 bases removed from V and 4 bases from J, the gap between germline ends came to 16 bases. This CDR3 has 15 amino acids. Germline V lookup: CDR1 KGHDR, CDR2 SFDVKD. Sequences were obtained from peripheral blood. V usage is TRBV24-1 and J usage is TRBJ2-5; D might be TRBD2 (6 bases). The receptor's source is a man in his 70s with acute or convalescent COVID-19. The CDR3 region has the DNA TGTGCCACCAGTGTTGGGGGAGGTTTGGTAGAGACCCAGTACTTC. The encoded protein is CATSVGGGLVETQYF.